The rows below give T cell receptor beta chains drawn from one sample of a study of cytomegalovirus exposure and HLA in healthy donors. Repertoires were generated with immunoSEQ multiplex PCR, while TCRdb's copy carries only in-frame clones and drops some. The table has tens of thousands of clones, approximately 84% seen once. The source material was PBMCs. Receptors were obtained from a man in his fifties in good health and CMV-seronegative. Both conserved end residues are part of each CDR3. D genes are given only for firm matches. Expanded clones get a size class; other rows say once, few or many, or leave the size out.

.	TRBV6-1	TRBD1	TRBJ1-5	TGTGCCAGCAGTGAAAAAACATGGGGACAGGGGGACAATCAGCCCCAGCATTTT	CASSEKTWGQGDNQPQHF
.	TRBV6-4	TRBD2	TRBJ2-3	TGTGCCAGCAGTGACGGGACTAGTGAGACAGATACGCAGTATTTT	CASSDGTSETDTQYF
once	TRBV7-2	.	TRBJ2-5	TGTGCCAGCAGCCCCGGTGGTCAAGAGACCCAGTACTTC	CASSPGGQETQYF
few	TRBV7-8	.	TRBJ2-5	TGTGCCAGCAGCAAGGACGGGGTGGACCAGTACTTC	CASSKDGVDQYF
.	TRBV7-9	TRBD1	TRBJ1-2	TGTGCCAGCAGCACGGGACAGGGTGGCTACACCTTC	CASSTGQGGYTF
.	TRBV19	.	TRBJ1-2	TGTGCCACTAAGAGGAACTATGGCTACACCTTC	CATKRNYGYTF
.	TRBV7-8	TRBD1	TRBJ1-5	TGTGCCAGCAGCTCCGCCGGGACAGGACTTACTAGCAATCAGCCCCAGCATTTT	CASSSAGTGLTSNQPQHF
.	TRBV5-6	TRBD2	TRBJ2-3	TGTGCCAGCAGCTTTCCGGGGGGGGCAGATACGCAGTATTTT	CASSFPGGADTQYF
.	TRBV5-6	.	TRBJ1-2	TGTGCCAGCAGCGACAGGCCTACGCCGGTGGGTGGCTACACCTTC	CASSDRPTPVGGYTF
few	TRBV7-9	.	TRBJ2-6	TGTGCCAGCAGCTTGGGTTTCGAGGCTGGGGCCAACGTCCTGACTTTC	CASSLGFEAGANVLTF
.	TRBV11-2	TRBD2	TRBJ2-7	TGTGCCAGCAGCTTAGATACTAGCGGGGTCTACGAGCAGTACTTC	CASSLDTSGVYEQYF
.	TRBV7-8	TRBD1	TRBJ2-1	TGTGCCAGCAGCACACCGGGACAGGGGGCATATGAGCAGTTCTTC	CASSTPGQGAYEQFF
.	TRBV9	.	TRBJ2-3	TGTGCCAGCAGTAAAGCGGTAGATACGCAGTATTTT	CASSKAVDTQYF
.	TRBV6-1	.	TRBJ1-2	TGTGCCAGCAGATTTAGCTATGGCTACACCTTC	CASRFSYGYTF
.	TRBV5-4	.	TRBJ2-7	TGTGCCAGCAGCTTGACTAGCTCCTACGAGCAGTACTTC	CASSLTSSYEQYF
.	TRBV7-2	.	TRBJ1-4	TGTGCCAGCAGCTTAGGCCAGGCGAATGAAAAACTGTTTTTT	CASSLGQANEKLFF
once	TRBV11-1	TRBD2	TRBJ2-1	TGTGCCAGCAGCTTAGTAGGGACTAGCGACCCTTACAATGAGCAGTTCTTC	CASSLVGTSDPYNEQFF
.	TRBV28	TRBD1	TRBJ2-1	TGTGCCAGCAGTTCGGCAGGGGGCGGCGAGCAGTTCTTC	CASSSAGGGEQFF
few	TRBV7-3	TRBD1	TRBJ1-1	TGTGCCAGCAGTCCAGGGACAGGGGGGTATACTGAAGCTTTCTTT	CASSPGTGGYTEAFF
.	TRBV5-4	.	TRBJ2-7	TGTGCCAGCAGCTTGACAGGGAGGGCCTCCTACGAGCAGTACTTC	CASSLTGRASYEQYF
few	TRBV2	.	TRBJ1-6	TGTGCCAGCAGTGAGCGGACAGACTCTAATTCACCCCTCCACTTT	CASSERTDSNSPLHF
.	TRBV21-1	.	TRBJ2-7	TGTGCCAGCTCACAGGGGAACTACTCCTACGAGCAGTACTTC	CASSQGNYSYEQYF
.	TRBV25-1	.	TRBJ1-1	TGTGCCAGCAGTTTCCCGGGGGATCTTGAGGCTTTCTTT	CASSFPGDLEAFF
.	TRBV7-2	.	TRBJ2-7	TGTGCCAGCAGCGCAGGGATTTTCTCCTACGAGCAGTACTTC	CASSAGIFSYEQYF
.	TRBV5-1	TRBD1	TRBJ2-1	TGCGCCAGCAGCCCCACCGGGACAGGGGCGGGAAATGAGCAGTTCTTC	CASSPTGTGAGNEQFF
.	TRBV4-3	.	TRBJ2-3	TGCGCCAGCAGCCAAGTACCCGGGACTGGAGATACGCAGTATTTT	CASSQVPGTGDTQYF
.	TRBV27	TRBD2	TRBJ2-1	TGTGCCAGCAGTATCCCGGGGGGTGAGCAGTTCTTC	CASSIPGGEQFF
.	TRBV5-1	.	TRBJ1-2	TGCGCCAGCAGCTTGGATTTAAGCGGAGATTACTATGGCTACACCTTC	CASSLDLSGDYYGYTF
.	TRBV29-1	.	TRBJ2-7	TGCAGCGTTGAATCCAAAGAGAACTACGAGCAGTACTTC	CSVESKENYEQYF
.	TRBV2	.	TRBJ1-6	TGTGCCAGCAGGGTACTGAGCTCCTATAATTCACCCCTCCACTTT	CASRVLSSYNSPLHF
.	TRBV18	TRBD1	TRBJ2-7	TGTGCCAGCTCACCGACAGGGAGCTCCTACGAGCAGTACTTC	CASSPTGSSYEQYF
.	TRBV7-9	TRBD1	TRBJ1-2	TGTGCCAGTGTCCCCCCAGGACAGGGTCAACTTTATCTCTTC	CASVPPGQGQLYLF
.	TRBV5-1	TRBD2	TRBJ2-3	TGCGCCAGCAGCTTGGGGAACTCGGGGGGGGTCGGGAATCGACCTAGCACAGATACGCAGTATTTT	CASSLGNSGGVGNRPSTDTQYF
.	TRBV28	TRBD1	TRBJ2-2	TGTGCCAGCAGTTCATACAGGGGCCCCGGGGAGCTGTTTTTT	CASSSYRGPGELFF
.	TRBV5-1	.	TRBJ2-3	TGCGCCAGCAGCTTGCCCAGCGGGGACAGGGATACGCAGTATTTT	CASSLPSGDRDTQYF
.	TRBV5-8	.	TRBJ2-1	TGTGCCAGCAGGCGGCGGGGTGGACGGAATGAGCAGTTCTTC	CASRRRGGRNEQFF
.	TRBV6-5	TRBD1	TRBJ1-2	TGTGCCAGCAGGGACAGGGAAGATGGCTACACCTTC	CASRDREDGYTF
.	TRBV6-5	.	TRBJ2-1	TGTGCCAGCAGTTATAGGAGAGGGGGTACCTACAATGAGCAGTTCTTC	CASSYRRGGTYNEQFF
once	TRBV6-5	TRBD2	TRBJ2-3	TGTGCCAGCAGGGGGGGGAGCACAGATACGCAGTATTTT	CASRGGSTDTQYF
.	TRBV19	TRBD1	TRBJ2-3	TGTGCCAGCGCACAGGGGGTTAGCACAGATACGCAGTATTTT	CASAQGVSTDTQYF
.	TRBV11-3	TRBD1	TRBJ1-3	TGTGCCAGCAGCTTGACAGGGGTCGGAAACACCATATATTTT	CASSLTGVGNTIYF
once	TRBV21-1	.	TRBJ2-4	TGTGCCACCTGGCCGAGGGGGATCGCCAAAAACATTCAGTACTTC	CATWPRGIAKNIQYF
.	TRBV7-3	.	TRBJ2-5	TGTGCCAGCAGCTTAGGGGGCTACCAAGAGACCCAGTACTTC	CASSLGGYQETQYF
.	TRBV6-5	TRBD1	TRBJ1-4	TGTGCCAGCAGCCGGACAGGGGGTTCTGAAAAACTGTTTTTT	CASSRTGGSEKLFF
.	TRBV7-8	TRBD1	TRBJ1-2	TGTGCCAGCAGCTTTCGGACAGGGGAAGGCTACACCTTC	CASSFRTGEGYTF
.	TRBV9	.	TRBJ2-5	TGTGCCAGCAGCACCAGACAGGCTGGTCAAGAGACCCAGTACTTC	CASSTRQAGQETQYF
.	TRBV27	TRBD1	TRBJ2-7	TGTGCCAGCAGTTTTATGGACAGGGGCTACGAGCAGTACTTC	CASSFMDRGYEQYF
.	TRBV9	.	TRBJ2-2	TGTGCCAGCAGCGTTAGCGGCTCGAACACCGGGGAGCTGTTTTTT	CASSVSGSNTGELFF
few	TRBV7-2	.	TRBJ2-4	TGTGCCAGCAGCCCCTCTACGTGGCTAGCGACGCCCAAAAACATTCAGTACTTC	CASSPSTWLATPKNIQYF
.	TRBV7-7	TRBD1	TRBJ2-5	TGTGCCAGCAGCGCTGGACAGGCCCAAGAGACCCAGTACTTC	CASSAGQAQETQYF
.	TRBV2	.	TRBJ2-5	TGTGCCAGCAGTGACAGGGTGGCGACCCAGTACTTC	CASSDRVATQYF
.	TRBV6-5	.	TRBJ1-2	TGTGCCACCGTTACAAACTATGGCTACACCTTC	CATVTNYGYTF
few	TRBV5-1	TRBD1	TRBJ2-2	TGCGCCAGCAGGTTACGGACAGGGGAGGCCGGGGAGCTGTTTTTT	CASRLRTGEAGELFF
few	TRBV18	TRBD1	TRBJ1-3	TGTGCCAGCTCCTCCCAGACAGGGACGGCTGGTAACACCATATATTTT	CASSSQTGTAGNTIYF
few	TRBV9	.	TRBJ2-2	TGTGCCAGCAGCGTAGTGAGTTCCGCCGGGGAGCTGTTTTTT	CASSVVSSAGELFF
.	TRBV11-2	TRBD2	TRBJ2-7	TGTGCCAGCAGCAGAGTAGCGGGGGGGCCCGAGCACGAGCAGTACTTC	CASSRVAGGPEHEQYF
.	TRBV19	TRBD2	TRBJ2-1	TGTGCCAGTAGTATCCGACTAGCGGGGGGCAATGAGCAGTTCTTC	CASSIRLAGGNEQFF
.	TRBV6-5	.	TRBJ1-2	TGTGCCAGCAGCCCACCCGGGGGTAGCGATGGTGTCTACACCTTC	CASSPPGGSDGVYTF
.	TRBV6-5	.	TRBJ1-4	TGTGCCAGCAGTTCCGGTGGGGCAGACGAGAATGAAAAACTGTTTTTT	CASSSGGADENEKLFF
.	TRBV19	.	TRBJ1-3	TGTGCCAGTAGACAGGATACTAACTCTGGAAACACCATATATTTT	CASRQDTNSGNTIYF